Presented here are 23 T cell receptor beta chains from one specimen sequenced in a study of radiotherapy plus CTLA-4 blockade in lung cancer. Produced via immunoSEQ multiplex PCR; TCRdb's table is partial and in-frame only. The sample carries 35,000 to 45,000 clones, approximately 80% recorded once. The sequences come from peripheral blood, collected from a patient treated with radiotherapy plus ipilimumab. The origin of the receptors is a human donor with non-small cell lung cancer whose response to radiotherapy plus ipilimumab could not be evaluated.

The chain is built from TRBV28 and TRBJ2-3; TRBD2 matches 8 bases. The V and J ends lost 5 bases and 2 bases, in that order; junction bases with no gene match: 6. The CDR3 runs 15 residues. Germline V gene data show CDR1 as MDHEN and CDR2 as SYDVKM. This CDR3 is CASSTLAGYTDTQYF. CDR3 DNA: TGTGCCAGCAGTACCCTAGCGGGTTACACAGATACGCAGTATTTT.

The J gene is TRBJ2-1, the V gene TRBV6-5, with D possibly TRBD1 on 5 matching bases. V dropped 7 bases and J dropped 3 bases, with 13 bases sitting between them. There are 14 residues in the CDR3. Germline CDR1 is MNHEY and CDR2 is SVGAGI. In nucleotides, the CDR3 is TGTGCCAGCAAAAAACCAGGGTACTACAATGAGCAGTTCTTC. Translation: CASKKPGYYNEQFF.

The chain has TRBV4-3 and TRBJ1-2; 8 bases fit TRBD1. The CDR3 consists of 17 residues. Germline assignment: CDR1 LGHNA and CDR2 YSLEER. Trimming cost V 0 bases and J 2 bases; bases outside gene matches: 8. CDR3 amino acids: CASSQDTGRTGNYGYTF. The CDR3, as DNA: TGCGCCAGCAGCCAAGACACCGGGAGGACAGGGAACTATGGCTACACCTTC.

The rearrangement joins TRBV5-4 to TRBJ2-5, with no clear D. The V end lost 0 bases, the J end lost 5 bases, and 5 bases lay between the germline ends. Germline CDR1 SGHNT, CDR2 YYREEE (reference sequence). This CDR3 comprises 12 residues. CDR3 in amino acids: CASSLARETQYF. The CDR3 DNA is TGTGCCAGCAGCTTGGCCAGGGAGACCCAGTACTTC.

The chain's CDR3 is CASSPGGTEEAFF. As DNA, the CDR3 is TGTGCCAGCAGCCCGGGCGGGACAGAAGAAGCTTTCTTT. The chain has TRBV7-2 and TRBJ1-1, with 7 bases aligning to TRBD1. CDR3 length: 13 amino acids. Germline V gene data show CDR1 as SGHTA and CDR2 as FQGNSA. V gave up 5 bases and J gave up 8 bases; unmatched junction bases: 8.

The V gene is TRBV28, the J gene TRBJ1-3; a weak D match, TRBD1 (5 bases). Germline assignment: CDR1 MDHEN and CDR2 SYDVKM. There are 15 residues in the CDR3. With 1 base removed from V and 4 bases from J, the gap between germline ends came to 11 bases. The CDR3 DNA follows: TGTGCCAGCAGTTTATCGGGGGGTTCGGGAAACACCATATATTTT. Residues: CASSLSGGSGNTIYF.

The chain employs TRBV6-5 and TRBJ1-1; D remains ambiguous. Trimming left V 7 bases short and J 5 bases short, with 17 bases between. Looked up from germline, CDR1 is MNHEY and CDR2 is SVGAGI. The CDR3 loop spans 14 amino acids. For the CDR3, the DNA is TGTGCCAGCACCCCGGGGAGGGCGGGGACTGAAGCTTTCTTT. Translation gives CASTPGRAGTEAFF.

The V and J genes are TRBV7-8 and TRBJ1-3; 7 bases map to TRBD1. The germline V gene encodes CDR1 SGHVS and CDR2 FQNEAQ. This CDR3 is built from 16 residues. After removal of 5 bases from V and 0 bases from J, the junction contained 7 bases not matched to a gene. The CDR3 sequence is CASSLRTGPSGNTIYF. In nucleotides, the CDR3 is TGTGCCAGCAGCCTACGGACAGGCCCCTCTGGAAACACCATATATTTT. Based on the CDR3 plus reference TRBV7-8 and TRBJ1-3, the full variable domain is GAGVSQSPRYKVAKRGQDVALRCDPISGHVSLFWYQQALGQGPEFLTYFQNEAQLDKSGLPSDRFFAERPEGSVSTLKIQRTQQEDSAVYLCASSLRTGPSGNTIYFGEGSWLTVV.

V is TRBV5-8 and J is TRBJ2-1, with 12 bases aligning to TRBD2. Trimming took 5 bases from V and 8 from J; bases not matched to a gene: 11. The CDR3 loop spans 16 amino acids. Germline V lookup: CDR1 SGHTS, CDR2 YDEGEE. CDR3 sequence: CASRELAGGPRYEQFF. CDR3 nucleotide sequence: TGTGCCAGCAGGGAGCTAGCGGGGGGGCCTCGGTATGAGCAGTTCTTC.

This clone occurred once. The J gene is TRBJ1-1, the V gene TRBV5-6, with D perhaps TRBD1 (6 bases). V lost 0 bases and J lost 1, with 10 bases in between. The CDR3 has 15 amino acids. Germline CDR1 SGHDT, CDR2 YYEEEE. CDR3 in amino acids: CASSLVGTPNTEAFF. The CDR3 DNA is TGTGCCAGCAGCTTGGTCGGGACACCGAACACTGAAGCTTTCTTT.

The rearrangement joins TRBV4-3 to TRBJ1-1, with 7 bases matching TRBD1. Germline V lookup: CDR1 LGHNA, CDR2 YSLEER. V lost 0 bases and J lost 11; bases outside the gene matches: 6. The length of the CDR3 is 13 residues. In DNA, the CDR3 is TGCGCCAGCAGCCAAGATCGTGACAGGGTGGCTTTCTTT. This sequence encodes CASSQDRDRVAFF.

The chain recombines TRBV28 with TRBJ1-3; 7 positions match TRBD1. Germline trimming cut 10 bases from V and 4 bases from J; bases unmatched to any gene: 13. The CDR3 is made up of 15 amino acids. Germline CDR1 and CDR2: MDHEN and SYDVKM. CDR3 coding DNA: TGTGCCACCTCCGCACAGGGGAGTCAAGGAAACACCATATATTTT. It translates to CATSAQGSQGNTIYF.

This clone was picked up a small number of times. CDR3 loop: CASSPQTDSSTDTQYF. In nucleotides, the CDR3 is TGTGCCAGCAGCCCTCAGACAGACTCTAGCACAGATACGCAGTATTTT. The chain carries TRBV13 and TRBJ2-3; tentative D call: TRBD1 (5 bases). The CDR3 consists of 16 residues. Germline V lookup: CDR1 PRHDT, CDR2 FYEKMQ (reference sequence). Trimming took 5 bases from V and 0 from J, leaving 15 bases between them.

This clone has just one count. The rearrangement joins TRBV7-3 to TRBJ2-1, with TRBD2 matching over 12 bases. V was clipped by 5 bases and J by 2 bases; unmatched bases: 1. CDR1 is SGHTA and CDR2 is FQGTGA in the germline V gene. The CDR3 loop spans 15 amino acids. CDR3 sequence (DNA): TGTGCCAGCAGCCCTAGCGGGGGGGCCTACAATGAGCAGTTCTTC. Translating it yields CASSPSGGAYNEQFF.

The chain combines TRBV5-6 with TRBJ1-4; the D gene is possibly TRBD1 (5 bases). Per germline, CDR1 SGHDT and CDR2 YYEEEE. V shed 0 bases and J shed 7 bases, with 13 bases lying between them. CDR3 size: 15 residues. Here the CDR3 DNA reads TGTGCCAGCAGCTTGGCCGGGGGAGTGGGTGAAAAACTGTTTTTT. It codes for CASSLAGGVGEKLFF.

The chain links TRBV4-3 to TRBJ2-1; tentative D call: TRBD1 (6 bases). Germline lookup yields CDR1 LGHNA and CDR2 YSLEER. The CDR3 covers 12 residues. The V end lost 5 bases, the J end lost 9 bases, and 11 bases lay between the germline ends. This CDR3 is CASSYQGFEQFF. CDR3 DNA sequence: TGCGCCAGCAGCTATCAGGGGTTTGAGCAGTTCTTC.

The chain combines TRBV27 with TRBJ2-1, with TRBD2 matching 11 bases. Germline-derived CDR1 and CDR2 are MNHEY and SMNVEV (reference sequence). The CDR3 length is 16 residues. Trimming removed 5 bases from V and 7 bases from J; junction bases left unmatched: 10. DNA of the CDR3: TGTGCCAGCAGTGTGATCACTAGCGGGAGTCTTAATGAGCAGTTCTTC. Protein sequence: CASSVITSGSLNEQFF.

This clone occurred once. This chain links TRBV28 with TRBJ2-7; TRBD1 matches at 9 bases. Trimming removed 8 bases from V and 6 bases from J; junction bases left unmatched: 14. The CDR3 spans 15 residues. Germline CDR1 MDHEN, CDR2 SYDVKM. In nucleotides, the CDR3 is TGTGCCAGCCGTATTCCCGGGACAGGGCGGTCCGAGCAGTACTTC. This encodes CASRIPGTGRSEQYF.

The V gene is TRBV27, the J gene TRBJ1-6; 8 bases agree with TRBD1. Germline loops: CDR1 MNHEY, CDR2 SMNVEV (reference sequence). The CDR3 consists of 14 residues. Losses at the gene ends were 2 bases for V and 7 bases for J; bases not matched to a gene: 1. The CDR3 sequence is CASSLGTGNSPLHF. Written as DNA, the CDR3 is TGTGCCAGCAGTTTAGGGACAGGCAATTCACCCCTCCACTTT.

The chain employs TRBV5-1 and TRBJ1-3; tentatively, D is TRBD1 (6 bases). CDR1 and CDR2 from the germline V gene are SGHRS and YFSETQ. The ends were cut back, 3 bases at V and 0 bases at J, with 13 bases in the middle. This CDR3 comprises 16 residues. The CDR3 here is CASSSQGANSGNTIYF. The CDR3 DNA is TGCGCCAGCAGCTCACAGGGAGCGAACTCTGGAAACACCATATATTTT.

The chain uses TRBV15 and TRBJ2-7, with 8 bases matching TRBD1. The junction had 10 bases not matched to a gene; V was cut back by 5 bases and J by 4 bases. Germline CDR1 LNHNV, CDR2 YYDKDF (reference sequence). This CDR3 has 15 amino acids. DNA of the CDR3: TGTGCCACCAGCCCCGGACAGGGTTATTCATACGAGCAGTACTTC. This sequence encodes CATSPGQGYSYEQYF. Drawing the rest from reference TRBV15 and TRBJ2-7, the complete variable domain is DAMVIQNPRYQVTQFGKPVTLSCSQTLNHNVMYWYQQKSSQAPKLLFHYYDKDFNNEADTPDNFQSRRPNTSFCFLDIRSPGLGDTAMYLCATSPGQGYSYEQYFGPGTRLTVT.

The chain joins TRBV18 to TRBJ2-7; D is unresolved. The germline V gene encodes CDR1 KGHSH and CDR2 LQKENI. The CDR3 has 14 amino acids. Trimming shortened V by 3 bases and J by 6 bases, and 15 bases separated the two germline ends. CDR3 in DNA: TGTGCCAGCTCACCCGACTCGCTAAGCGCCGAGCAGTACTTC. This encodes CASSPDSLSAEQYF.

The chain couples TRBV5-6 to TRBJ1-5; D call uncertain. CDR3 length: 15 residues. The germline V and J ends were trimmed by 1 base and 0 bases, with 8 bases remaining between them. Looked up from germline, CDR1 is SGHDT and CDR2 is YYEEEE. CDR3 in DNA: TGTGCCAGCAGCTTGACAGACCATAGCAATCAGCCCCAGCATTTT. Encoded protein: CASSLTDHSNQPQHF. The full variable domain, with the rest looked up from reference TRBV5-6 and TRBJ1-5, is DAGVTQSPTHLIKTRGQQVTLRCSPKSGHDTVSWYQQALGQGPQFIFQYYEEEERQRGNFPDRFSGHQFPNYSSELNVNALLLGDSALYLCASSLTDHSNQPQHFGDGTRLSIL.